This T cell receptor (beta chain) originates from a study of CXCR3-negative and CXCR3-positive naive CD8 T cells. Points from the study as a whole: Fresh PBMCs served for most assays, and CXCR3 expression fell partially after cryopreservation. With respect to TRBV-TRBJ usage, naive CXCR3-negative and CXCR3-positive cells were similar; memory differed. Relative to CXCR3-negative naive cells, CXCR3-positive naive cells had more hydrophobic TRB CDR3s.

Note on this clonotype: Its antigen is unknown.

In germline, CDR1 is LGHNA, CDR2 YNFKEQ. The length of the CDR3 is 16 residues. Naive CD8+ T cells were CD45RO-CCR7+CD27+CD95-. UMI labels and 5' RACE were used to prepare the TRB cDNA libraries. TCRdb re-called the 5' RACE reads; one entry per CDR3 protein, DNA not given. This sample's table reports tens of thousands of distinct CDR3 sequences. This sequence originates from a human donor in good health. Some clones in this sample may be carry-over from other donors' samples. Sequencing used naive CXCR3- CD8+ T cells from blood. Sample subset: CD45RO-CCR7+CD27+CD95- naive CD8+ T cells lacking CXCR3 (TNR3-). V gene TRBV4-2 combines with J gene TRBJ2-1; TCRdb indicates TRBD2, and absent DNA this call remains unverified. CDR3 region: CASSQGVGPSYNEQFF.